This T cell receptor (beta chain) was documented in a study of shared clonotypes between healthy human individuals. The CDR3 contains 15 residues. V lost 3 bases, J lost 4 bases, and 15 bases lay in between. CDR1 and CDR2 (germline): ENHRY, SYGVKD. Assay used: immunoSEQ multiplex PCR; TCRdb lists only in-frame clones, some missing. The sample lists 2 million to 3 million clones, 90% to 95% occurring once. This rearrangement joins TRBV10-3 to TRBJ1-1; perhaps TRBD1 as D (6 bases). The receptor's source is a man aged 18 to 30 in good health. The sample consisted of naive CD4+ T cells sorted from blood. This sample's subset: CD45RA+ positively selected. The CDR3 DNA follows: TGTGCCATCAGTGAACAGGGTGGGAGGTCCACTGAAGCTTTCTTT. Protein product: CAISEQGGRSTEAFF.